This T cell receptor beta chain was recovered during a study of blood T cell repertoires in COVID-19. Whole-study context: The United States, Italy and Spain were the sources of the acute and convalescent COVID-19 samples. T cells, B-cell-depleted T cells, or PBMCs provided the cDNA or gDNA that served as material.

As handled by the study authors: Using reference gene primer amplification, nucleated cell counts were estimated. Sequenced by immunoSEQ multiplex PCR; TCRdb stores in-frame clones only, minus some. The DNA gave D and trimming, while V, J and clone size come from that table. Here the sample spans about 100,000 clones, just under 80% being singletons. This clone showed up just once. This TCR was recovered from a woman between 65 and 79 years old with acute or convalescent COVID-19. Specimen: peripheral blood.

The CDR3 here is CASSFSGTGDYNEQFF. The DNA of the CDR3 is TGTGCCAGCAGCTTCTCCGGGACAGGAGACTACAATGAGCAGTTCTTC. This chain uses TRBV5-6 with TRBJ2-1; 8 bases agree with TRBD1. J lost 3 bases, V lost 2 bases, and 7 bases had no gene match. In germline, CDR1 is SGHDT, CDR2 YYEEEE. The CDR3 runs 16 residues.